These 24 T cell receptor beta chains were sequenced from one sample in a study of blood T cell repertoires in COVID-19. Assay used: immunoSEQ multiplex PCR; TCRdb lists only in-frame clones, some missing. Of some 310,000 clones in the sample, 90% were seen once. Specimen: peripheral blood. These receptors were obtained from a woman aged 40 to 50 with COVID-19, enrolled during active disease.

V is TRBV7-2 and J is TRBJ2-1, with 9 bases that match TRBD2. The CDR3 is made up of 16 amino acids. Germline V gene data show CDR1 as SGHTA and CDR2 as FQGNSA. The V gene end was trimmed by 1 base and the J gene end by 8 bases; junction bases not matched to a gene: 9. This chain's CDR3 is CASSLGAGGRFHEQFF. CDR3 in DNA: TGTGCCAGCAGCTTAGGTGCGGGAGGGCGGTTCCATGAGCAGTTCTTC.

This rearrangement joins TRBV6-4 to TRBJ2-2, with D uncertain. This CDR3 is built from 11 residues. The V and J ends lost 7 bases and 4 bases respectively, with 4 bases between them. CDR1 is MRHNA and CDR2 is SNTAGT in the germline V gene. The CDR3 protein is CASTRTGELFF. CDR3 coding DNA: TGTGCCAGCACTCGCACCGGGGAGCTGTTTTTT.

The chain employs TRBV28 and TRBJ2-7, with D perhaps matching TRBD1 (5 bases). V lost 5 bases and J 2 bases, leaving 13 bases between the germline ends. Germline CDR1 and CDR2: MDHEN and SYDVKM. This CDR3 comprises 14 residues. This CDR3 is CASSGGAATYEQYF. CDR3 in DNA: TGTGCCAGCAGTGGTGGGGCGGCCACCTACGAGCAGTACTTC.

The chain recombines TRBV11-3 with TRBJ2-5, with TRBD2 matching over 10 bases. V dropped 0 bases and J dropped 3; count of bases not matched to a gene: 10. Germline-derived CDR1 and CDR2 are SGHNT and YENEEA. The CDR3 spans 18 residues. The CDR3 spells CASSLDATSGQVKETQYF. The CDR3 DNA sequence: TGTGCCAGCAGCTTAGATGCGACTAGCGGGCAAGTCAAAGAGACCCAGTACTTC.

The rearrangement links TRBV3-1 (or the pseudogene TRBV3-2) to TRBJ1-1; TRBD1 might be the D (5 bases). Germline V gives CDR1 LGHDT, CDR2 YNNKEL (reference sequence). The V and J ends lost 1 base and 11 bases respectively, with 11 bases between them. This CDR3 comprises 12 residues. CDR3 amino acids: CASSQGGLGAFF. As DNA, the CDR3 is TGTGCCAGCAGCCAAGGGGGCCTGGGGGCTTTCTTT.

This CDR3 is CASSQNRDRNSPLHF. The CDR3 DNA reads as TGCGCCAGCAGCCAAAACCGGGACAGGAATTCACCCCTCCACTTT. The chain recombines TRBV4-3 with TRBJ1-6, with 8 bases fitting TRBD1. The germline CDR1 and CDR2 sequences are LGHNA and YSLEER. The CDR3 extends over 15 amino acids. The junction had 4 bases not matched to a gene; V was cut back by 2 bases and J by 7 bases.

The V gene is TRBV2, the J gene TRBJ2-5; maybe TRBD2 (7 bases). V shed 2 bases and J shed 5 bases, with 15 bases lying between them. This CDR3 is 15 amino acids long. In germline, CDR1 is SNHLY, CDR2 FYNNEI. Written as DNA, the CDR3 is TGTGCCAGCAGTGAAAGAAGGGGGGGCTTGGAGACCCAGTACTTC. Translating gives CASSERRGGLETQYF. Full variable domain (missing parts from reference TRBV2 and TRBJ2-5): EPEVTQTPSHQVTQMGQEVILRCVPISNHLYFYWYRQILGQKVEFLVSFYNNEISEKSEIFDDQFSVERPDGSNFTLKIRSTKLEDSAMYFCASSERRGGLETQYFGPGTRLLVL.

The CDR3 DNA reads as TGCAGCGTTCGCCAGGGAGGCCCCTACGAGCAGTACTTC. It translates to CSVRQGGPYEQYF. The V call is TRBV29-1, the J call TRBJ2-7, with D tentatively TRBD2 (6 bases). CDR1 is SQVTM and CDR2 is ANQGSEA in the germline V gene. The CDR3 is made up of 13 amino acids. V lost 5 bases, J lost 2 bases, and 13 bases lay in between.

A word on this clone: In the same sample, other DNA sequences code for this CDR3. The chain links TRBV18 to TRBJ1-5, with D tentatively TRBD1 (5 bases). V lost 3 bases and J 2 bases, leaving 8 bases between the germline ends. The CDR3 contains 14 residues. Per germline, CDR1 KGHSH and CDR2 LQKENI. CDR3 nucleotides: TGTGCCAGCTCACCTGGCAGGGGCAATCAGCCCCAGCATTTT. Encoded protein: CASSPGRGNQPQHF. Variable domain in full (rest from reference TRBV18 and TRBJ1-5): NAGVMQNPRHLVRRRGQEARLRCSPMKGHSHVYWYRQLPEEGLKFMVYLQKENIIDESGMPKERFSAEFPKEGPSILRIQQVVRGDSAAYFCASSPGRGNQPQHFGDGTRLSIL.

This clone came up once. The chain recombines TRBV7-3 with TRBJ2-3; maybe TRBD2 (5 bases). CDR3 length: 14 amino acids. Germline V lookup: CDR1 SGHTA, CDR2 FQGTGA. Trimming removed 5 bases from V and 4 bases from J, with 13 bases in between. The CDR3 nucleotides are TGTGCCAGCAGCCCGGGGAGCTTCCCAGATACGCAGTATTTT. It yields the protein CASSPGSFPDTQYF.

The V gene is TRBV30, the J gene TRBJ2-7, with D possibly TRBD1 on 6 matching bases. Germline V CDR1 and CDR2: GTSNPN, SVGIG (reference sequence). The CDR3 runs to 12 residues. Trimming left V 3 bases short and J 2 bases short, with 8 bases between. DNA for the CDR3: TGTGCCTGGAGCAGACAGGCCTACGAGCAGTACTTC. Protein sequence: CAWSRQAYEQYF. The full variable domain, its missing parts supplied by reference TRBV30 and TRBJ2-7, is SQTIHQWPATLVQPVGSPLSLECTVEGTSNPNLYWYRQAAGRGLQLLFYSVGIGQISSEVPQNLSASRPQDRQFILSSKKLLLSDSGFYLCAWSRQAYEQYFGPGTRLTVT.

This clone was detected a few times. The chain joins TRBV27 to TRBJ2-7, with 7 bases that match TRBD1. The germline V gene encodes CDR1 MNHEY and CDR2 SMNVEV (reference sequence). This CDR3 is built from 12 residues. J was trimmed by 3 bases and V by 6 bases; bases with no gene match: 2. The CDR3 bases are TGTGCCAGCAGCGACAGGGTCTACGAGCAGTACTTC. This sequence encodes CASSDRVYEQYF.

This clone was observed a few times. V and J are TRBV2 and TRBJ1-5, with TRBD1 as a possible D gene (5 bases). The germline gives CDR1 SNHLY, CDR2 FYNNEI. V was pared by 7 bases and J by 1 base, with 8 bases between. The length of the CDR3 is 13 residues. The CDR3 nucleotides read TGTGCCAGCATGCGGGACAGCAATCAGCCCCAGCATTTT. Amino acids: CASMRDSNQPQHF.

The chain couples TRBV5-4 to TRBJ1-1, with D possibly TRBD1 on 6 matching bases. The germline V and J ends were trimmed by 4 bases and 1 base, with 20 bases remaining between them. The germline CDR1 and CDR2 sequences are SGHNT and YYREEE (reference sequence). This CDR3 has 17 residues. The CDR3 here is CASSLAGTLVPNTEAFF. The CDR3 coding sequence is TGTGCCAGCAGCCTGGCGGGGACACTTGTCCCGAACACTGAAGCTTTCTTT.

V gene TRBV12-5 combines with J gene TRBJ2-1; weak D call: TRBD2 (5 bases). The V gene lost 6 bases and the J gene lost 0 bases, with 15 bases spanning the gap. The CDR3 totals 16 residues. CDR1 LGHNT and CDR2 FRNRAP come from the germline V gene. This chain's CDR3 is CASGLGRASSYNEQFF. CDR3 in DNA: TGTGCTAGTGGACTAGGGCGGGCTAGCTCCTACAATGAGCAGTTCTTC.

The J gene is TRBJ2-7, the V gene TRBV6-2 or TRBV6-3, with 7 nucleotides matching TRBD1. The CDR3 has 16 residues. Trimming took 4 bases from V and 0 from J; bases not matched to a gene: 9. The germline V gene has CDR1 MNHEY and CDR2 SVGEGT. The CDR3 sequence: CASSFSGTVSSYEQYF. The CDR3 coding sequence is TGTGCCAGCAGTTTCTCCGGGACAGTCAGCTCCTACGAGCAGTACTTC.

The V gene is TRBV6-2 or TRBV6-3, the J gene TRBJ2-5; D unresolved. The length of the CDR3 is 14 residues. V shed 6 bases and J shed 1 base, with 12 bases lying between them. Germline V gene sequence: CDR1 MNHEY, CDR2 SVGEGT. The CDR3 region is CASRPSGSQETQYF. CDR3 DNA sequence: TGTGCCAGCAGGCCTTCGGGTTCCCAAGAGACCCAGTACTTC.

CDR3 sequence: CASSITGDSYGYTF. CDR3 nucleotide sequence: TGTGCCAGTAGTATAACAGGGGATTCCTATGGCTACACCTTC. The rearrangement joins TRBV19 to TRBJ1-2; 7 bases are a match to TRBD1. The CDR3 loop spans 14 amino acids. J lost 4 bases, V lost 2 bases, and 4 bases had no gene match. The V gene's germline CDR1 is LNHDA and CDR2 SQIVND (reference sequence).

The V call is TRBV7-2, the J call TRBJ1-1, with D maybe TRBD1 (5 bases). Germline CDR1 SGHTA, CDR2 FQGNSA. With 7 bases removed from V and 0 bases from J, the gap between germline ends came to 9 bases. This CDR3 has 13 amino acids. In DNA, the CDR3 is TGTGCCAGCATGGGGCGGATGAACACTGAAGCTTTCTTT. Translation: CASMGRMNTEAFF.

The chain has TRBV3-1 (or the pseudogene TRBV3-2) and TRBJ2-1, with 9 nucleotides matching TRBD1. With V trimmed by 3 bases and J by 4 bases, 1 base remained unmatched. This CDR3 has 14 residues. In germline, CDR1 is LGHDT, CDR2 YNNKEL (reference sequence). CDR3 amino acids: CASSHGQGYNEQFF. CDR3 nucleotides: TGTGCCAGCAGCCATGGACAGGGGTACAATGAGCAGTTCTTC.

The V call is TRBV10-3, the J call TRBJ2-2; 10 bases are a match to TRBD1. The CDR3 spans 12 residues. V dropped 10 bases and J dropped 6; count of bases not matched to a gene: 2. Germline CDR1 and CDR2: ENHRY and SYGVKD. As DNA, the CDR3 is TGTGCCACCGACAGGGGGCCCGGGGAGCTGTTTTTT. It encodes CATDRGPGELFF.

This chain uses TRBV5-1 with TRBJ2-1; 15 nucleotides agree with TRBD2. J lost 0 bases, V lost 4 bases, and 5 bases had no gene match. Germline V gene data show CDR1 as SGHRS and CDR2 as YFSETQ. This CDR3 region has 18 residues. CDR3 nucleotide sequence: TGCGCCAGCAGCGCCGGACTAGCGGGAGGGAGCTCCTACAATGAGCAGTTCTTC. Amino acid sequence: CASSAGLAGGSSYNEQFF. Together with reference TRBV5-1 and TRBJ2-1, the CDR3 gives the full variable domain: KAGVTQTPRYLIKTRGQQVTLSCSPISGHRSVSWYQQTPGQGLQFLFEYFSETQRNKGNFPGRFSGRQFSNSRSEMNVSTLELGDSALYLCASSAGLAGGSSYNEQFFGPGTRLTVL.

The V gene is TRBV7-9, the J gene TRBJ2-3; 12 nucleotides line up with TRBD1. J gave up 3 bases and V 6 bases, and 7 bases lay outside the gene matches. Germline V gene lookup returns CDR1 SEHNR and CDR2 FQNEAQ (reference sequence). The CDR3 has 16 amino acids. CDR3 residues: CASRLPGQGATDTQYF. CDR3 DNA: TGTGCCAGCAGGTTACCGGGACAGGGGGCGACAGATACGCAGTATTTT.

This chain connects TRBV7-6 to TRBJ2-5, with D maybe TRBD1 (6 bases). CDR1 is SGHVS and CDR2 is FNYEAQ in the germline V gene. Trimming removed 5 bases at V and 3 bases at J, with 25 bases between. The CDR3 extends over 18 amino acids. DNA for the CDR3: TGTGCCAGCAGCCCCGGGCAGGGGCCCGCTCGGGAAGAAGAGACCCAGTACTTC. Encoded protein: CASSPGQGPAREEETQYF. Variable domain in full (rest from reference TRBV7-6 and TRBJ2-5): GAGVSQSPRYKVTKRGQDVALRCDPISGHVSLYWYRQALGQGPEFLTYFNYEAQQDKSGLPNDRFSAERPEGSISTLTIQRTEQRDSAMYRCASSPGQGPAREEETQYFGPGTRLLVL.